Listed here are 13 T cell receptor beta chains from one sample, sequenced in a study of blood T cell repertoires in COVID-19. TCRdb's table, derived via immunoSEQ multiplex PCR, lists solely in-frame clones and lacks some. The data show approximately 150,000 clones, roughly 90% seen once. The source material was peripheral blood. The receptor source for this set is a man in his 70s with active COVID-19.

The chain combines TRBV2 with TRBJ2-1; 7 positions match TRBD2. CDR3 length: 15 amino acids. V was clipped by 3 bases and J by 4 bases; unmatched bases: 6. The germline V gene encodes CDR1 SNHLY and CDR2 FYNNEI. The CDR3 coding sequence is TGTGCCAGCAGTGACCGACTAGCTGTGTACAATGAGCAGTTCTTC. It is translated as CASSDRLAVYNEQFF.

The chain recombines TRBV6-1 with TRBJ1-6; D unresolved. Trimming pared 3 bases from V and 3 bases from J, leaving 3 bases between. Germline lookup yields CDR1 MNHNS and CDR2 SASEGT. The CDR3 has 13 amino acids. The CDR3 protein is CASSDNYNSPLHF. The CDR3, as DNA: TGTGCCAGCAGTGACAACTATAATTCACCCCTCCACTTT.

The J gene is TRBJ2-6, the V gene TRBV18; TRBD1 matches 8 bases. Germline CDR1 and CDR2: KGHSH and LQKENI. The CDR3 covers 17 residues. Trimming at V came to 3 bases and at J to 2 bases, leaving 6 bases not matched to a gene. DNA for the CDR3: TGTGCCAGCTCACCTCTCCGACAGGGGACTGGGGCCAACGTCCTGACTTTC. This encodes CASSPLRQGTGANVLTF. The full variable domain, in which reference TRBV18 and TRBJ2-6 provide the parts outside the CDR3, is NAGVMQNPRHLVRRRGQEARLRCSPMKGHSHVYWYRQLPEEGLKFMVYLQKENIIDESGMPKERFSAEFPKEGPSILRIQQVVRGDSAAYFCASSPLRQGTGANVLTFGAGSRLTVL.

The J gene is TRBJ2-3, the V gene TRBV28; TRBD1 agrees at 8 bases. V shed 5 bases, J shed 4 bases, and the junction held 8 bases outside the gene matches. This CDR3 region has 15 residues. Germline V gene lookup returns CDR1 MDHEN and CDR2 SYDVKM. The CDR3: CASSPPRTGPDTQYF. DNA of the CDR3: TGTGCCAGCAGTCCCCCCAGGACAGGGCCAGATACGCAGTATTTT.

V usage is TRBV25-1 and J usage is TRBJ2-5; no clear D. V was pared by 5 bases and J by 5 bases, with 9 bases between. Germline CDR1 is MGHDK and CDR2 is SYGVNS. The CDR3 is 12 amino acids. In nucleotides, the CDR3 is TGTGCCAGCAGTCAATGGCGGGAGACCCAGTACTTC. Translating gives CASSQWRETQYF. Drawing the rest from reference TRBV25-1 and TRBJ2-5, the complete variable domain is EADIYQTPRYLVIGTGKKITLECSQTMGHDKMYWYQQDPGMELHLIHYSYGVNSTEKGDLSSESTVSRIRTEHFPLTLESARPSHTSQYLCASSQWRETQYFGPGTRLLVL.

V gene TRBV19 combines with J gene TRBJ1-1, with TRBD1 as a possible D gene (6 bases). Germline lookup yields CDR1 LNHDA and CDR2 SQIVND (reference sequence). This CDR3 is built from 14 residues. Trimming stripped 5 bases from V and 0 bases from J, with 10 bases between. CDR3 in amino acids: CASSPGHMNTEAFF. The DNA for the CDR3 is TGTGCCAGTAGTCCGGGACACATGAACACTGAAGCTTTCTTT.

The genes are TRBV5-1 and TRBJ2-1; D might be TRBD2 (6 bases). Trimming pared 2 bases from V and 4 bases from J, leaving 16 bases between. Germline V gives CDR1 SGHRS, CDR2 YFSETQ. The CDR3 is 16 residues long. In DNA form, the CDR3 reads TGCGCCAGCAGCTTACTTCTAGCGAACGATTACAATGAGCAGTTCTTC. Amino acid sequence: CASSLLLANDYNEQFF.

The CDR3 protein is CASSPGGLAGFETQYF. CDR3 in DNA: TGTGCCAGCAGCCCGGGCGGACTAGCGGGATTTGAGACCCAGTACTTC. The rearrangement uses TRBV7-6 and TRBJ2-5; 12 bases match TRBD2. Germline CDR1 and CDR2: SGHVS and FNYEAQ. Trimming removed 5 bases from V and 5 bases from J; junction bases left unmatched: 9. The CDR3 is 16 residues long. Supplemented by reference TRBV7-6 and TRBJ2-5, the full variable domain reads GAGVSQSPRYKVTKRGQDVALRCDPISGHVSLYWYRQALGQGPEFLTYFNYEAQQDKSGLPNDRFSAERPEGSISTLTIQRTEQRDSAMYRCASSPGGLAGFETQYFGPGTRLLVL.

This clone was picked up a small number of times. V usage is TRBV19 and J usage is TRBJ2-3; 8 bases fit TRBD1. V dropped 7 bases and J dropped 0; count of bases not matched to a gene: 18. The CDR3 is 19 residues long. Germline V gives CDR1 LNHDA, CDR2 SQIVND (reference sequence). The CDR3 bases are TGTGCCAGTATTCCAACCGGGACAGGCGTTCCTACTAGCACAGATACGCAGTATTTT. This codes for CASIPTGTGVPTSTDTQYF.

The chain links TRBV7-2 to TRBJ1-4, with TRBD1 matching over 8 bases. Germline CDR1 SGHTA, CDR2 FQGNSA. The CDR3 runs 15 residues. The V segment lost 5 bases and the J segment 4 bases; nucleotides outside the gene matches: 6. The CDR3 loop reads CASSAPGQVNEKLFF. The CDR3 DNA reads TGTGCCAGCAGCGCACCGGGACAGGTTAATGAAAAACTGTTTTTT.

This clone came up once. This sequence joins TRBV5-1 and TRBJ1-1; no definite D call. The CDR3 totals 15 residues. V lost 6 bases to trimming and J lost 1 base, with 16 bases between them. Germline V gene lookup returns CDR1 SGHRS and CDR2 YFSETQ. The CDR3 DNA sequence: TGCGCCAGCAATCGGGTAGAAAAACCGAACACTGAAGCTTTCTTT. The encoded protein is CASNRVEKPNTEAFF.

V usage is TRBV6-5 and J usage is TRBJ2-7; no firm D call. Germline V CDR1 and CDR2: MNHEY, SVGAGI. The CDR3 extends over 16 amino acids. The ends were cut back, 0 bases at V and 5 bases at J, with 17 bases in the middle. The CDR3 DNA is TGTGCCAGCAGTTACTCCCTCCCCCAAGTGTTAGACGAGCAGTACTTC. Translating it yields CASSYSLPQVLDEQYF.

V is TRBV6-5 and J is TRBJ2-7; 11 bases line up with TRBD2. The V gene's germline CDR1 is MNHEY and CDR2 SVGAGI. The CDR3 sequence is 15 residues long. J was trimmed by 7 bases and V by 6 bases; bases with no gene match: 11. CDR3 in amino acids: CASRLAGGPMWEQYF. CDR3 coding DNA: TGTGCCAGCAGGTTAGCGGGAGGGCCGATGTGGGAGCAGTACTTC.